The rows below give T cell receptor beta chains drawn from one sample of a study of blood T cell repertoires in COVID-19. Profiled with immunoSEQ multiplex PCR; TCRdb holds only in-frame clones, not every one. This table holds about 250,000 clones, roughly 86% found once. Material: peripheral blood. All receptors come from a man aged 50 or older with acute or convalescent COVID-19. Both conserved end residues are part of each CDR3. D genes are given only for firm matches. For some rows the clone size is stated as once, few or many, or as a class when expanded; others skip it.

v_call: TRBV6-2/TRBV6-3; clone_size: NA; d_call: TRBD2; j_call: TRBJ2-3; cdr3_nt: TGTGCCAGCAGTTACTTTAAGCGGGGGAACGTCGATACGCAGTATTTT; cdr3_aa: CASSYFKRGNVDTQYF
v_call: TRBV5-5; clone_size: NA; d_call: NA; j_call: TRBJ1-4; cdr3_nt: TGTGCCAGCAGCTTTAGGGGTATGGTGACTGAAAAACTGTTTTTT; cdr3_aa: CASSFRGMVTEKLFF
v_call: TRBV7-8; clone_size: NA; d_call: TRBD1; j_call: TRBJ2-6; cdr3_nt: TGTGCCAGCAGCTTGGGGAGACAGGGCTCTGGGGCCAACGTCCTGACTTTC; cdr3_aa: CASSLGRQGSGANVLTF
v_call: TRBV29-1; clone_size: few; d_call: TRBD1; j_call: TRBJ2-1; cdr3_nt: TGCAGCGTCGGAGGGACAGGTGCCTACAATGAGCAGTTCTTC; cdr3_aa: CSVGGTGAYNEQFF
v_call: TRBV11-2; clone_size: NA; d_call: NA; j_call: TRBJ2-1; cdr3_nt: TGTGCCAGCAGCTTATGGGCGCCGGGGAATTCGTACAATGAGCAGTTCTTC; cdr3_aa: CASSLWAPGNSYNEQFF
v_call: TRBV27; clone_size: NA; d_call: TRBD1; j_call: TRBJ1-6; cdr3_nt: TGTGCCAGCAGTTTATTTGGACAGGGGGGTTCACCCCTCCACTTT; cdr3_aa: CASSLFGQGGSPLHF
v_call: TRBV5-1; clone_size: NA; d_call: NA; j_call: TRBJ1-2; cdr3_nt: TGCGCCAGCAGCGACCAAACCGGGAGGTGGGATGGCTACACCTTC; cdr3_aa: CASSDQTGRWDGYTF
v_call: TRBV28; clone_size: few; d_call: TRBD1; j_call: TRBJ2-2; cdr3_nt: TGTGCCAGCAGTCCCCAGGGGGCGGGCACCGGGGAGCTGTTTTTT; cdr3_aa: CASSPQGAGTGELFF
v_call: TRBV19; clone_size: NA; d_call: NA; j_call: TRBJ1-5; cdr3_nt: TGTGCCAGTAGTACCGTGGGGACACTGAATCAGCCCCAGCATTTT; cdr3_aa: CASSTVGTLNQPQHF
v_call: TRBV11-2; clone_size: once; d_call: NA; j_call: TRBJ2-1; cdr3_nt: TGTGCCAGCAGCTTAGGGTCCGCGTACAATGAGCAGTTCTTC; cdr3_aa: CASSLGSAYNEQFF
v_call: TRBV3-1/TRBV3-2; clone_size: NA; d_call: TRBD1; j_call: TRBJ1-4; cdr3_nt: TGTGCCAGCAGCCCCGGGACAGGGACTGAAAAACTGTTTTTT; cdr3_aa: CASSPGTGTEKLFF
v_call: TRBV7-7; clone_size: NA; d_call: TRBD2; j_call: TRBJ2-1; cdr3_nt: TGTGCTAGCAGCACTAGCGGGGGGTCCTACAATGAGCAGTTCTTC; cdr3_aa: CASSTSGGSYNEQFF
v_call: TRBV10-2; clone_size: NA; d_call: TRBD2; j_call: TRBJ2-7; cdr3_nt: TGCGCCAGCAAACTAGCGGGAGGCAACTACGAGCAGTACTTC; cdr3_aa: CASKLAGGNYEQYF
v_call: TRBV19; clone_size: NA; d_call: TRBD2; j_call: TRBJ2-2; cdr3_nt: TGTGCCAGTACCTTAGCGGGAGTCACCGGGGAGCTGTTTTTT; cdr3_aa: CASTLAGVTGELFF
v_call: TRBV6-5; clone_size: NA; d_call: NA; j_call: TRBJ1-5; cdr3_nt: TGTGCCAGCAGACAACGGGGGGTTAGCAATCAGCCCCAGCATTTT; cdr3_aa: CASRQRGVSNQPQHF
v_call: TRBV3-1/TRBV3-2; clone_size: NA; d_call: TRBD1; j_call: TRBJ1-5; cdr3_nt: TGTGCCAGCAGCCGACAGGGAAGCAATCAGCCCCAGCATTTT; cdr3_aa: CASSRQGSNQPQHF
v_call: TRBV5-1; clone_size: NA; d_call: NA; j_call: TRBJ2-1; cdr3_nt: TGCGCCAGCAGCTTGAGTGCCGGGTCAAACAATGAGCAGTTCTTC; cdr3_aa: CASSLSAGSNNEQFF
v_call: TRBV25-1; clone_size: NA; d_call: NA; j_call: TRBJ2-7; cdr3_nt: TGTGCCAGCAGTGAATGGGGAGGAACCGCTCGGGAGCAGTACTTC; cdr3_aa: CASSEWGGTAREQYF
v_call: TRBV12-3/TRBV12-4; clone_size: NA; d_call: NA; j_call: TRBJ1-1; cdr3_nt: TGTGCCAGCAGTAAGTTGCGGAACACTGAAGCTTTCTTT; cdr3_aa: CASSKLRNTEAFF
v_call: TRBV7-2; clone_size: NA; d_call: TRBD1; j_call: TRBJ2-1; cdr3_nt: TGTGCCAGCAGCTTAAACAGGGGGAGACTTGCGCCGTTCTTC; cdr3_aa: CASSLNRGRLAPFF
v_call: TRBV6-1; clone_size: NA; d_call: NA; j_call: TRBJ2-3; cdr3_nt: TGTGCCAGCAGTGACCGTCTAAGCACAGATACGCAGTATTTT; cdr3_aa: CASSDRLSTDTQYF
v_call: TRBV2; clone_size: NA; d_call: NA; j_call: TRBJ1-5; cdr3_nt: TGTGCCAGCAGTGACGTGAGCTATAGCAATCAGCCCCAGCATTTT; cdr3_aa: CASSDVSYSNQPQHF
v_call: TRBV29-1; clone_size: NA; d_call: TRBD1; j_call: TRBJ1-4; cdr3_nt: TGCAGCGTTGATTTAGGGGGCGGCTTAAGGGAAAAACTGTTTTTT; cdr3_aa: CSVDLGGGLREKLFF
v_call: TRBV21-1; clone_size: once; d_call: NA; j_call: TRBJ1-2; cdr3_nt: TGTGCCAGCAGCCTCAGGGAGGGCTATGGCTACACCTTC; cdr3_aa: CASSLREGYGYTF
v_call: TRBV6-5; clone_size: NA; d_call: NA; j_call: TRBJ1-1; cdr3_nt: TGTGCCAGTCTATCAGGGCGTAGCACTGAAGCTTTCTTT; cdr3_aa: CASLSGRSTEAFF
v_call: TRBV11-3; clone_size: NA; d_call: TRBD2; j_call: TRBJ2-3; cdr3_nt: TGTGCCAGCAGCCCCGGCCGGGGGGGGCAGTATTTT; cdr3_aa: CASSPGRGGQYF
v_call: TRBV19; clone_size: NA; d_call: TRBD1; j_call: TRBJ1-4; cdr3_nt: TGTGCCTCCCATGGGGGGGGGACAGGCGAAGAAAAACTGTTTTTT; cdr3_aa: CASHGGGTGEEKLFF
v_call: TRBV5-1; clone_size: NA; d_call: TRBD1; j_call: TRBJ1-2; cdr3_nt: TGCGCCAGCAGCTCTACCGGGACAGCCGAGGGCTACACCTTC; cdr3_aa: CASSSTGTAEGYTF
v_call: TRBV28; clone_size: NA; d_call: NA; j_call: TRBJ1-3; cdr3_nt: TGTGCCAGCAGTTTAGCGATACTCTCTGGAAACACCATATATTTT; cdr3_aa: CASSLAILSGNTIYF
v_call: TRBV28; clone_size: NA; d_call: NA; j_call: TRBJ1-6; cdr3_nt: TGTGCCAGCACCGTTACAGGGTCCCTCCACTTT; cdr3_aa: CASTVTGSLHF
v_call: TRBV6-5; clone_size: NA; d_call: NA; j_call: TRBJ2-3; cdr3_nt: TGTGCCAGCAGTTACGGGGGCAGTAGGACAGATACGCAGTATTTT; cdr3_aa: CASSYGGSRTDTQYF
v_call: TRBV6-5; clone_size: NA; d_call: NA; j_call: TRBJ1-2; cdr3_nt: TGTGCCAGCAGTTACCGGGACACCGCTAACTATGGCTACACCTTC; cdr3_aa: CASSYRDTANYGYTF
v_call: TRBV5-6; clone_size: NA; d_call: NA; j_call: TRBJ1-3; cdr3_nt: TGTGCCAGCAGGGACAGACACTCTGGAAACACCATATATTTT; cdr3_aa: CASRDRHSGNTIYF
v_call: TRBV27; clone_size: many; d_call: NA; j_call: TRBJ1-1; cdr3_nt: TGTGCCAGCAGTTTAGAACGGGACACTGAAGCTTTCTTT; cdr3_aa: CASSLERDTEAFF
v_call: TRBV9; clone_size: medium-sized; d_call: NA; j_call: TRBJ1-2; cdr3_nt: TGTGCCAGCAGCCCAGGGAAGGGCCCCCCTAACTATGGCTACACCTTC; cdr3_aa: CASSPGKGPPNYGYTF
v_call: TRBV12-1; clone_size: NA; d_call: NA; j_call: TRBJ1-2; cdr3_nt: TGTGCCAGCAGCACTTGGGGCTACACCTTC; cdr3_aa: CASSTWGYTF
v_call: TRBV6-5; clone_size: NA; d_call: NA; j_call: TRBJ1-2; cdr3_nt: TGTGCCAGCAGTTACTCGAGTCAGACAGTCTATGGCTACACCTTC; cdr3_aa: CASSYSSQTVYGYTF
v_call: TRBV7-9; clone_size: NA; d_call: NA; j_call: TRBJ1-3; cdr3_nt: TGTGCCAGCAGCTTAGAGTCAGGCTCTGGAAACACCATATATTTT; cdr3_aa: CASSLESGSGNTIYF